Below are 7 T cell receptor beta chains sequenced from a single sample in a study of T cell responses to AZD1222 COVID-19 vaccine. Generated by immunoSEQ multiplex PCR, the TCRdb table keeps only in-frame clones and is missing some. The profile shows under 150,000 clones, 84% of them singletons. Sequencing used peripheral blood, obtained 28 days after the second AZD1222 dose. All receptors derive from an adult who received the AZD1222 COVID-19 vaccine.

The J gene is TRBJ2-1, the V gene TRBV6-5; the D gene could be TRBD1 or TRBD2 (5 bases each). Germline loops: CDR1 MNHEY, CDR2 SVGAGI. Trimming took off 2 bases at V and 3 bases at J, with 14 bases between the two ends. The length of the CDR3 is 16 residues. The CDR3 sequence is CASSYGEGPLYNEQFF. Written as DNA, the CDR3 is TGTGCCAGCAGTTACGGTGAGGGGCCACTCTACAATGAGCAGTTCTTC.

The V and J genes are TRBV7-9 and TRBJ1-1; D remains ambiguous. The CDR3 loop spans 13 amino acids. Germline CDR1 reads SEHNR; CDR2 reads FQNEAQ (reference sequence). The V gene lost 5 bases and the J gene lost 8 bases, with 15 bases spanning the gap. The DNA for the CDR3 is TGTGCCAGCAGCCTGGGTTTTCGCCCCGAAGCTTTCTTT. It is translated as CASSLGFRPEAFF.

This rearrangement joins TRBV7-8 to TRBJ2-5; 14 bases map to TRBD2. Germline values: CDR1 SGHVS, CDR2 FQNEAQ. The length of the CDR3 is 17 residues. After removal of 1 base from V and 3 bases from J, the junction contained 4 bases not matched to a gene. For the CDR3, the DNA is TGTGCCAGCAGCTTAGAACCGGGACTAGCGGGGGAAGAGACCCAGTACTTC. It yields the protein CASSLEPGLAGEETQYF.

V gene TRBV5-1 combines with J gene TRBJ1-2; 9 bases match TRBD1. V shed 2 bases, J shed 13 bases, and the junction held 6 bases outside the gene matches. The germline V gene has CDR1 SGHRS and CDR2 YFSETQ. CDR3 length: 12 residues. The CDR3 sequence: CASSLLDRGLTF. The CDR3 region has the DNA TGCGCCAGCAGCTTACTGGACAGGGGCCTCACCTTC. Complete variable domain (other parts from reference TRBV5-1 and TRBJ1-2): KAGVTQTPRYLIKTRGQQVTLSCSPISGHRSVSWYQQTPGQGLQFLFEYFSETQRNKGNFPGRFSGRQFSNSRSEMNVSTLELGDSALYLCASSLLDRGLTFGSGTRLTVV.

The rearrangement joins TRBV28 to TRBJ2-2, with D unresolved. The CDR3 is 23 amino acids. Between the trimmed V and J ends, which lost 3 bases and 3 bases, there was a span of 35 bases. Germline CDR1 reads MDHEN; CDR2 reads SYDVKM. The CDR3 loop is CASSLSHLRFTRPGFYYTGELFF. Written as DNA, the CDR3 is TGTGCCAGCAGTTTGTCTCATCTCCGTTTCACCCGACCGGGCTTCTATTACACCGGGGAGCTGTTTTTT.

V gene TRBV10-1 combines with J gene TRBJ2-3; possible D gene TRBD2, 5 bases. The V end lost 8 bases, the J end lost 4 bases, and 19 bases lay between the germline ends. The CDR3 runs 15 residues. From germline, CDR1 is WNHNN and CDR2 SYGVQD (reference sequence). CDR3 bases: TGCGCCAGCGCATCGTCCGGCGAGGGTGCAGATACGCAGTATTTT. It specifies CASASSGEGADTQYF.

The CDR3 loop reads CASGGRRNQGLFF. The CDR3 DNA sequence: TGTGCCTCTGGGGGGAGGCGTAATCAGGGACTGTTTTTT. This chain links TRBV7-2 with TRBJ1-4; perhaps TRBD1 as D (5 bases). The CDR3 loop spans 13 amino acids. CDR1 and CDR2 (germline): SGHTA, FQGNSA. V was pared by 11 bases and J by 13 bases, with 23 bases between.